These T cell receptor beta chains were read from a single sample in a study of response to subunit inactivated influenza vaccine. TCRdb ran MiXCR on the RT-PCR reads and lists one entry per CDR3 protein. The sample has approximately 570,000 distinct CDR3 sequences, 6% to 9% seen once. This sample comprised PBMCs from blood, obtained less than 30 months after vaccination. These TCRs come from a man aged 45 to 75 who received an inactivated influenza vaccine. The CDR3 runs from the conserved cysteine through the conserved F or W. D genes are given only for firm matches. The size field is filled for only some rows; it gives once, few, many or a size class.

NA,many,TRBJ1-4,TRBV11-2,TGTGCCAGCAGCTTAGAAGCAACTAATGAAAAACTGTTTTTT,CASSLEATNEKLFF
TRBD1,few,TRBJ2-5,TRBV27,TGTGCCAGCAGGAGACAGGGTCTCCAAGAGACCCAGTACTTC,CASRRQGLQETQYF
NA,many,TRBJ2-1,TRBV11-2,TGTGCCAGCAGCAGGCTTAGTTTAAACGCTAAGGATGAGCAGTTCTTC,CASSRLSLNAKDEQFF
NA,few,TRBJ1-1,TRBV20-1,TGCAGTGCTAGAGATGTTCGTCCGGGGTACCCTTCAGAAGCTTTCTTT,CSARDVRPGYPSEAFF
NA,many,TRBJ2-1,TRBV27,TGTGCCAGCAGGCGGCCCCGGGGGGCTCTATACAATGAGCAGTTCTTC,CASRRPRGALYNEQFF
TRBD2,NA,TRBJ2-5,TRBV11-2,TGTGCCAGCAGCTTAGGCCTAGCGGGAGACCAGACCCAGTACTTC,CASSLGLAGDQTQYF
NA,many,TRBJ1-2,TRBV4-2,TGTGCCAGCAGCCAAGGGGGCATTTATGGCTACACCTTC,CASSQGGIYGYTF
NA,NA,TRBJ1-6,TRBV27,TGTGCCAGCAGTTTTTTACTGGGCGCCTATAATTCACCCCTCCACTTT,CASSFLLGAYNSPLHF
NA,many,TRBJ2-7,TRBV4-2,TGTGCCAGCGGCCAAAAATTGGATAAGCGGTCCTACGAGCAGTACTTC,CASGQKLDKRSYEQYF
TRBD1,few,TRBJ2-2,TRBV5-1,TGCGCCAGCAGCTTGGCGGGACAGGACATCGGGGAGCTGTTTTTT,CASSLAGQDIGELFF
TRBD1,few,TRBJ2-1,TRBV6-5,TGTGCCAGCAGTAACCGGGACAGGGGGATCAATGAGCAGTTCTTC,CASSNRDRGINEQFF
TRBD2,few,TRBJ2-7,TRBV15,TGTGCCACCAGCAGAGTTGGACTAGCGGCTTCCTACGAGCAGTACTTC,CATSRVGLAASYEQYF
TRBD1,NA,TRBJ2-7,TRBV20-1,TGCAGTGCTAACCCCTCGGGACAGGGAGGCCACGAGCAGTACTTC,CSANPSGQGGHEQYF
NA,many,TRBJ2-5,TRBV6-1,TGTGCCAGCAGGATTACAGGACTTCCCCAGGAGACCCAGTACTTC,CASRITGLPQETQYF
NA,NA,TRBJ1-6,TRBV18,TGTGCCAGCTCGGTATTAGGATCACCCCTCCACTTT,CASSVLGSPLHF
TRBD1,few,TRBJ2-1,TRBV2,TGTGCCAGCACTATACAGGGGCTGTCCTACAATGAGCAGTTCTTC,CASTIQGLSYNEQFF
TRBD1,few,TRBJ2-5,TRBV5-1,TGCGCCAGCAGCTTAACAACAGGGGATGTGGAGACCCAGTACTTC,CASSLTTGDVETQYF
NA,many,TRBJ1-5,TRBV4-3,TGCGCCAGCAGCCAGGGACAAAGCAATCAGCCCCAGCATTTT,CASSQGQSNQPQHF
TRBD2,NA,TRBJ2-3,TRBV20-1,TGCAGTGCTAGATCCGGGACTAGCGGGGGGGTTGGTACGCAGTATTTT,CSARSGTSGGVGTQYF
NA,few,TRBJ2-3,TRBV7-8,TGTGCCAGCAGCCCAGGGCAGGGGAGATCAGATACGCAGTATTTT,CASSPGQGRSDTQYF
NA,few,TRBJ2-3,TRBV5-1,TGCGCCAGCAGCTTGGAGGGAAGAGGGTCTAGCACAGATACGCAGTATTTT,CASSLEGRGSSTDTQYF
TRBD1,few,TRBJ1-2,TRBV27,TGTGCCAGCAGTCAACAGGGGGGAGGAGGCTACACCTTC,CASSQQGGGGYTF
TRBD1,many,TRBJ1-5,TRBV30,TGTGCCTGGAGCAAGACAGGGGACAATCAGCCCCAGCATTTT,CAWSKTGDNQPQHF
NA,NA,TRBJ1-2,TRBV3-1,TGTGCCAGCAGCGCCGGAACCTATGGCTACACCTTC,CASSAGTYGYTF
NA,few,TRBJ2-5,TRBV6-2/TRBV6-3,TGTGCCAGCAGTTACAAGACGGCGTTAGAGACCCAGTACTTC,CASSYKTALETQYF
NA,few,TRBJ1-4,TRBV12-3/TRBV12-4,TGTGCCAGCAGTTTAGCGCGCAACAGGGTGAATGAAAAACTGTTTTTT,CASSLARNRVNEKLFF
TRBD2,many,TRBJ2-3,TRBV5-8,TGTGCCAGCAGCTGGACTAGGAGGGTCACAGATACGCAGTATTTT,CASSWTRRVTDTQYF
NA,NA,TRBJ2-5,TRBV5-1,TGCGCCAGCAGCTTGGCGTCCATGCGGGAGACCCAGTACTTC,CASSLASMRETQYF
NA,many,TRBJ2-1,TRBV10-1,TGCGCCAGCAGTATTGGTCTGAGTGAGCAGTTCTTC,CASSIGLSEQFF
NA,many,TRBJ2-6,TRBV10-3,TGTGCCATCAGTGGACAAGTAGGGTCTGGGGCCAACGTCCTGACTTTC,CAISGQVGSGANVLTF
TRBD1,NA,TRBJ1-1,TRBV5-1,TGCGCCAGCAGCGGACGGACAGGGGGGAAAGAAGCTTTCTTT,CASSGRTGGKEAFF
TRBD1,few,TRBJ2-5,TRBV27,TGTGCCAGCAGTAGCGGGACAGGGCCCGCGACCCAGTACTTC,CASSSGTGPATQYF
NA,many,TRBJ2-3,TRBV20-1,TGCAGTGCTTTTGAGTTGGGGGCAGGGAATACGCAGTATTTT,CSAFELGAGNTQYF
NA,NA,TRBJ2-5,TRBV9,TGTGCCAGCAGCGTAGATCCCATCGAGGGAGAGACCCAGTACTTC,CASSVDPIEGETQYF
NA,many,TRBJ2-1,TRBV27,TGTGCCAGCAGTTTATCTCGACGGGGGGCTACCTACAATGAGCAGTTCTTC,CASSLSRRGATYNEQFF
NA,NA,TRBJ1-2,TRBV29-1,TGCAGCGTTGAAGATCCGAAGAACTATGGCTACACCTTC,CSVEDPKNYGYTF
NA,NA,TRBJ2-5,TRBV5-6,TGTGCCAGCAGCTTGCAGGGGAAGCATCGAGAGACCCAGTACTTC,CASSLQGKHRETQYF
NA,few,TRBJ2-3,TRBV18,TGTGCCAGCTCACCACTTCCGGACGCAGATACGCAGTATTTT,CASSPLPDADTQYF
TRBD1,few,TRBJ2-7,TRBV5-1,TGCGCCAGCAGCGACGGGACAGGGAAGGGGGCGCAGTACTTC,CASSDGTGKGAQYF
NA,NA,TRBJ1-5,TRBV6-1,TGTGCCAGCAGTACCGGGAGCTCCTCGGATAGCAATCAGCCCCAGCATTTT,CASSTGSSSDSNQPQHF
NA,few,TRBJ2-5,TRBV3-1,TGTGCCAGCAGCCACCCGCTAGGTCCAGGTCAGACCCAGTACTTC,CASSHPLGPGQTQYF
NA,NA,TRBJ2-5,TRBV20-1,TGCAGTGCTAGAGTGATAGATGGGGAGACCCAGTACTTC,CSARVIDGETQYF
NA,NA,TRBJ2-7,TRBV4-2,TGTGCCAGCAGCCAACGAGGCGACAGCTACGAGCAGTACTTC,CASSQRGDSYEQYF
TRBD2,few,TRBJ2-3,TRBV9,TGTGCCAGCAGTGCAAGCGGGAGGTGGGTCACAGATACGCAGTATTTT,CASSASGRWVTDTQYF
NA,NA,TRBJ2-3,TRBV28,TGTGCCAGCAGGACCCTTAGACGTGGCACAGATACGCAGTATTTT,CASRTLRRGTDTQYF
NA,NA,TRBJ2-3,TRBV4-2,TGTGCCAGCGGCCAAGAAGGAGGGGCCCATACGCAGTATTTT,CASGQEGGAHTQYF
TRBD1,NA,TRBJ1-1,TRBV18,TGTGCCAGCTCACCCCCGGGACAGGGGGGAGGTGAAGCTTTCTTT,CASSPPGQGGGEAFF
NA,NA,TRBJ2-7,TRBV29-1,TGCAGCGTTGTCGGCATAGGGCCCTCCGGATGGGAGCAGTACTTC,CSVVGIGPSGWEQYF
NA,NA,TRBJ1-5,TRBV4-3,TGCGCCAGCAGCCAAGATTGGATCGGCGCGGGGAGCAATCAGCCCCAGCATTTT,CASSQDWIGAGSNQPQHF